One TCR beta chain is described in this entry. The data belong to a study of control samples from healthy donors and cancer patients. Data came from immunoSEQ multiplex PCR; TCRdb stores just in-frame clones and leaves some out. The sample carries 100,000 to 150,000 clones, approximately 94% recorded once. The V gene lost 5 bases and the J gene lost 5 bases, with 12 bases spanning the gap. CDR3 length: 14 residues. The V gene's germline CDR1 is MNHEY and CDR2 SVGEGT. The sequenced sample was blood. This sequence was found in a man aged 25 to 45 in good health. V and J are TRBV6-2 or TRBV6-3 and TRBJ2-2; D call uncertain. CDR3 in DNA: TGTGCCAGCAGTCCGCCAGGTAGTACCGGGGAGCTGTTTTTT. Its translation: CASSPPGSTGELFF.